The text below deals with one T cell receptor (beta chain). Its specificity is not known. The sample originates from a study of T cell responses to AZD1222 COVID-19 vaccine. Trimming shortened V by 0 bases and J by 4 bases, and 4 bases separated the two germline ends. From germline, CDR1 is MGHRA and CDR2 YSYEKL. The CDR3 length is 14 residues. Method: immunoSEQ multiplex PCR; TCRdb's copy keeps in-frame clones and lacks some. The table records some 170,000 clones, 85% to 95% of them present only once. Study-wide points: Baseline seropositivity characterized only a handful of AZD1222 recipients.

The V and J genes are TRBV4-1 and TRBJ1-6, with no clear D. Sequenced material: peripheral blood, taken 28 days after the second dose of the MenACWY control vaccine. The source of this sequence is an adult who received the MenACWY meningococcal vaccine as a control. In nucleotides, the CDR3 is TGCGCCAGCAGCCAAGAATGGTATAATTCACCCCTCCACTTT. Translating it yields CASSQEWYNSPLHF.